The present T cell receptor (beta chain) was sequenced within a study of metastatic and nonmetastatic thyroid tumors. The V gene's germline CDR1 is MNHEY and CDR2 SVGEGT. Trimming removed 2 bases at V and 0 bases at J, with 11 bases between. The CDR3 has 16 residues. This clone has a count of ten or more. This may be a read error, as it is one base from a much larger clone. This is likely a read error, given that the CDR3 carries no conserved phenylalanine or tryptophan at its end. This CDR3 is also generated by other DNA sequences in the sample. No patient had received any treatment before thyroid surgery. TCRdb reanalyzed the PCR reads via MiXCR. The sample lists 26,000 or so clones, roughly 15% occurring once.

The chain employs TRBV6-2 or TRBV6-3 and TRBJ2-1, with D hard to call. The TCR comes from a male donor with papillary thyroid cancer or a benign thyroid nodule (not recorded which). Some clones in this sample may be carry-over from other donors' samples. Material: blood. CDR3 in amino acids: CASSYGNSRSYNEQFL. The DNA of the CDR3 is TGTGCCAGCAGTTACGGGAACAGCCGCTCCTACAATGAGCAGTTCCTC.